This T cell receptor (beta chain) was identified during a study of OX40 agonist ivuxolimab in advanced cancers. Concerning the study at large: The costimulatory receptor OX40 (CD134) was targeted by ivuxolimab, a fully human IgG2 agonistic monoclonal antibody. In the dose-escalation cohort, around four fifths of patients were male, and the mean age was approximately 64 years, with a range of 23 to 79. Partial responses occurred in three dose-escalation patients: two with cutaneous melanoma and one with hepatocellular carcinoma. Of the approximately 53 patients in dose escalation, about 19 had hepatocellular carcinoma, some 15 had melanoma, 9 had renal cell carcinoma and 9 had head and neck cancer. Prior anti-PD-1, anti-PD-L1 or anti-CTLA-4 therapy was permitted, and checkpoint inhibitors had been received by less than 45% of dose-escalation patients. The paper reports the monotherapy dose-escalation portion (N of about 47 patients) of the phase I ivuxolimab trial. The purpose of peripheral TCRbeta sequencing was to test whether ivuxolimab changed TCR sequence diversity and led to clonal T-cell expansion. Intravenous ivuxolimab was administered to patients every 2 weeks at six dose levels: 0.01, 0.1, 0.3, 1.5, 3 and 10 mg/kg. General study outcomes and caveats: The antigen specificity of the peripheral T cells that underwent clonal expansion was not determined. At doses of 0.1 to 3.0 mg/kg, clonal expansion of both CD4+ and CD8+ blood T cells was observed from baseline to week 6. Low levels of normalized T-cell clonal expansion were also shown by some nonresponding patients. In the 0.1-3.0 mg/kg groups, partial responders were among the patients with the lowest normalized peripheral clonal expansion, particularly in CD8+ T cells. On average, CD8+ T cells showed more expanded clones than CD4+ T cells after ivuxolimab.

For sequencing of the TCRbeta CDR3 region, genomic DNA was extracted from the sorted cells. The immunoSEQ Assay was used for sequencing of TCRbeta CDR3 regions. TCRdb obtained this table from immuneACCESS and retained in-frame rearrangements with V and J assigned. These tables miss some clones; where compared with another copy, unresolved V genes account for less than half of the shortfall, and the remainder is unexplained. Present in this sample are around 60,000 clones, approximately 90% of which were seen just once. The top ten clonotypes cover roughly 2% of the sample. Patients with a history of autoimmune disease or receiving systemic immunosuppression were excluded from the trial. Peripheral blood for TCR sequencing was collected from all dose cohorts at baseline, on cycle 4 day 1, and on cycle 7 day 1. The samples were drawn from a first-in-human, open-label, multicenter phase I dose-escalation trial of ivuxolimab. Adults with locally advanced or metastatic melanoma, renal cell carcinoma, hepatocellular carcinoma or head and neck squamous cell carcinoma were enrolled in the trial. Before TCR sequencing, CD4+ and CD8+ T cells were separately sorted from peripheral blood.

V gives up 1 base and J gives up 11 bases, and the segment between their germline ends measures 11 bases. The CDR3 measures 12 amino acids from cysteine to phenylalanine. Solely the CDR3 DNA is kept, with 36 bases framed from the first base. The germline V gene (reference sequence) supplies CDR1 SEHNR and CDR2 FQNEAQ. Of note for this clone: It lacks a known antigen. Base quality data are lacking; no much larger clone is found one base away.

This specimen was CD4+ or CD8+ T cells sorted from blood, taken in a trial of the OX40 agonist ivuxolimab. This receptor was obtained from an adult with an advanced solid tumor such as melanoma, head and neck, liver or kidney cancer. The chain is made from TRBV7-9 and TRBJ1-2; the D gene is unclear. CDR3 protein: CASSLGKVGYTF. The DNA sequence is TGTGCCAGCAGCTTAGGGAAAGTGGGTTACACCTTC.